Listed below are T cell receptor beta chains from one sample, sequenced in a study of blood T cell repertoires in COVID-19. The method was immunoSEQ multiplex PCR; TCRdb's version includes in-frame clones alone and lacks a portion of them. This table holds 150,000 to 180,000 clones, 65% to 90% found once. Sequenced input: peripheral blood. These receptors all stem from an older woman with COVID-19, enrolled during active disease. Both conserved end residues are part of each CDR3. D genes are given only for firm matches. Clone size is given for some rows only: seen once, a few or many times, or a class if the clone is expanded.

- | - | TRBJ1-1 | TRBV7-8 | TGTGCCAGCAGCTTAGCGAGAGGGGGAAGGACTGAAGCTTTCTTT | CASSLARGGRTEAFF
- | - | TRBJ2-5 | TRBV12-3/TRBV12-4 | TGTGCCAGCAGTCCCCCGGGGACTCCGACCCAGTACTTC | CASSPPGTPTQYF
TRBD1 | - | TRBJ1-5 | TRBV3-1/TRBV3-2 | TGTGCCAGCAGCCAGGGGACAGTTGGGAATCAGCCCCAGCATTTT | CASSQGTVGNQPQHF
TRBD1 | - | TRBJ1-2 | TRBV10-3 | TGTGCCATCAGTCGGGACAGGGAAGTGATGGACTATGGCTACACCTTC | CAISRDREVMDYGYTF
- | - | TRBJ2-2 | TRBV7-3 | TGTGCCAGCAGCCTGGGGCCTCGGGCCACCGGGGAGCTGTTTTTT | CASSLGPRATGELFF
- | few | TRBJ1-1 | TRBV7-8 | TGTGCCAGCAGCTTAGACGGACACTCGAACACTGAAGCTTTCTTT | CASSLDGHSNTEAFF
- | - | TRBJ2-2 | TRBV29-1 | TGCAGCGTTAAAATCCCCGGGAACACCGGGGAGCTGTTTTTT | CSVKIPGNTGELFF
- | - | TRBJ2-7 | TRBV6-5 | TGTGCCAGCAGTTACAAGAGAAGCGCGGAGGGAAGCGAGCAGTACTTC | CASSYKRSAEGSEQYF
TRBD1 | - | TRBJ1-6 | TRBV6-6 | TGTGCCAGCACTCTGATGGACAGGGGGGGATCACCCCTCCACTTT | CASTLMDRGGSPLHF
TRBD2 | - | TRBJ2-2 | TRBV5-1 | TGCGCCAGCCACCGGGAATTAGCGGGGAACACCGGGGAGCTGTTTTTT | CASHRELAGNTGELFF
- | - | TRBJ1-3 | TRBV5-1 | TGCGCCAGCAGCTTGGCCTCTACAGGAATCTCTGGAAACACCATATATTTT | CASSLASTGISGNTIYF
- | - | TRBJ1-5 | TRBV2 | TGTGCCAGCAGGTGGGAGGCCCAAGGAGCCCAGCATTTT | CASRWEAQGAQHF
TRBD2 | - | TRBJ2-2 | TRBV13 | TGTGCCAGCAGCTCGGACCCCCTAGCGGGAGGGCCCGGGGAGCTGTTTTTT | CASSSDPLAGGPGELFF
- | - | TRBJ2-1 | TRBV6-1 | TGTGCCAGCAACTGGGACTCCAGGAATGAGCAGTTCTTC | CASNWDSRNEQFF
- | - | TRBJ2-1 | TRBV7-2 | TGTGCCAGCAGCAGAGACACCTACAATGAGCAGTTCTTC | CASSRDTYNEQFF
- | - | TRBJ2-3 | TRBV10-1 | TGCGCCAGCTCCAAAGCCCCGGACTCAGCAACAGATACGCAGTATTTT | CASSKAPDSATDTQYF
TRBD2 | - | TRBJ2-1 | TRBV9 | TGTGCCAGCAGTGGACTAGCGGATGAGCAGTTCTTC | CASSGLADEQFF
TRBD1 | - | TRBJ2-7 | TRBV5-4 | TGTGCCAGCAGCTTGCCAGGGACAGGGAGACACGAGCAGTACTTC | CASSLPGTGRHEQYF
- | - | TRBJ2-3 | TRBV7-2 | TGTGCCAGCAGCTTAGAACTAGTAGATACGCAGTATTTT | CASSLELVDTQYF
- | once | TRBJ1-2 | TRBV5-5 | TGTGCCAGCAGCTACACCGACAGGCCTCGGAACTATGGCTACACCTTC | CASSYTDRPRNYGYTF
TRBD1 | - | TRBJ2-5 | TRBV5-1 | TGCGCCAGCAGCTTGGGGACAGGACAAGAGACCCAGTACTTC | CASSLGTGQETQYF
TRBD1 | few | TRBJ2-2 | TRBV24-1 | TGTGCCACCAGTGATTTTCCCCGGGACAGGGGGAGACGGGAGCTGTTTTTT | CATSDFPRDRGRRELFF
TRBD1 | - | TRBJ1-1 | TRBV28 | TGTGCCAGCACCCCCGGACAGGGTACGACTGAAGCTTTCTTT | CASTPGQGTTEAFF
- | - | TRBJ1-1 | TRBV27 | TGTGCCAGCAGTTGGTGGAAGGGAGCGAACACTGAAGCTTTCTTT | CASSWWKGANTEAFF
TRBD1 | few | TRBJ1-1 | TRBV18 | TGTGCCAGCTCCGTGACGACAGGGTCGAACACTGAAGCTTTCTTT | CASSVTTGSNTEAFF
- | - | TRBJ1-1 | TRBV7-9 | TGTGCCAGCACCAAAACAGACACTGAAGCTTTCTTT | CASTKTDTEAFF
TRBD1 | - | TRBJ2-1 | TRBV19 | TGTGCCAGTAGGGGGACAGGGGTTAGGAATGAGCAGTTCTTC | CASRGTGVRNEQFF
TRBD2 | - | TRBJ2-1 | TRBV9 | TGTGCCAGCAGCGTAGCTCTGGGGGGGGATCCTAGGAATGAGCAGTTCTTC | CASSVALGGDPRNEQFF
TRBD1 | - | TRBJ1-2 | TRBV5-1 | TGCGCCAGCAGCTTGGAAACTGGGACAGGGAACTATGGCTACACCTTC | CASSLETGTGNYGYTF
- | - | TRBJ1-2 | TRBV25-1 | TGTGCCAGCAGTGACTACGAGTCCTATGGCTACACCTTC | CASSDYESYGYTF
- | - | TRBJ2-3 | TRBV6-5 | TGTGCCAGCAGTTTCGGACAAGCGAGCACAGATACGCAGTATTTT | CASSFGQASTDTQYF
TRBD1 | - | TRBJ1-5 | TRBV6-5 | TGTGCCAGCAGGGAGAACAGGGGATATCAGCCCCAGCATTTT | CASRENRGYQPQHF
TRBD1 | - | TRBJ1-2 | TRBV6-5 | TGTGCCAGCAGTTACGACAGGGCCTATGGCTACACCTTC | CASSYDRAYGYTF
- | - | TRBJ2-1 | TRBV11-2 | TGTGCCAGCAGCTTAGATGGAGCTAATGAGCAGTTCTTC | CASSLDGANEQFF
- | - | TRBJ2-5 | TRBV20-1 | TGCAGTGCTAGCCTGGAGACCCAGTACTTC | CSASLETQYF
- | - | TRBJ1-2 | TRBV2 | TGTGCCAGCACCGCGGAGAACTATGGCTACACCTTC | CASTAENYGYTF
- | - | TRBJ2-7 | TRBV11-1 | TGTGCCAGCAGCTTTAGCGCCACGGGTGGCTACGAGCAGTACTTC | CASSFSATGGYEQYF
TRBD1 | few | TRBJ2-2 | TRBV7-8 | TGTGCCAGCAGCTTAAGGCGTACAGGGGAAGGGAACACCGGGGAGCTGTTTTTT | CASSLRRTGEGNTGELFF
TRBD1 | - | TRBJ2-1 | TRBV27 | TGTGCCAGCAGTTACCTCGGGACAGGGACCTACAATGAGCAGTTCTTC | CASSYLGTGTYNEQFF
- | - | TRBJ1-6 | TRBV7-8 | TGTGCCAGCAGCTTACTGCAGCGGGGGTCACCCCTCCACTTT | CASSLLQRGSPLHF
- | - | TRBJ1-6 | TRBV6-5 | TGTGCCAGCAGTACCAACCTACCCAATTCACCCCTCCACTTT | CASSTNLPNSPLHF